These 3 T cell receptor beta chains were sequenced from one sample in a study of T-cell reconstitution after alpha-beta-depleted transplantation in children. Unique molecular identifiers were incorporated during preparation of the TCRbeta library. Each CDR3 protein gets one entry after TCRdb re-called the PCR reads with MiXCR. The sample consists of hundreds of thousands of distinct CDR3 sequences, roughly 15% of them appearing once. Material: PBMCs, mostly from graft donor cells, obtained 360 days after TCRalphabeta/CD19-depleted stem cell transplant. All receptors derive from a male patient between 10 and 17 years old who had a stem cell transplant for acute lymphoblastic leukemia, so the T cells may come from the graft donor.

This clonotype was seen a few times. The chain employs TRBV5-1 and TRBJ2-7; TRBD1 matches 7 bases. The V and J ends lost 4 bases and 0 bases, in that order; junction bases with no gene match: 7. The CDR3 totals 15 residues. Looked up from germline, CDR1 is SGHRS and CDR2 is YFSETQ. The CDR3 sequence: CASSPLDRDSYEQYF. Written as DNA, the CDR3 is TGCGCCAGCAGCCCTCTCGACAGGGACTCCTACGAGCAGTACTTC.

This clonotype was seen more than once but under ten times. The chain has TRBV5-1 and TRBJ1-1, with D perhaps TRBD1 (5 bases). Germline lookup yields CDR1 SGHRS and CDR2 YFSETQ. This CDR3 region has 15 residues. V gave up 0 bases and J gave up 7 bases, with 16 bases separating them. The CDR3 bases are TGCGCCAGCAGCTTGGCCGGAGGGGCGAACGGTGAAGCTTTCTTT. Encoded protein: CASSLAGGANGEAFF.

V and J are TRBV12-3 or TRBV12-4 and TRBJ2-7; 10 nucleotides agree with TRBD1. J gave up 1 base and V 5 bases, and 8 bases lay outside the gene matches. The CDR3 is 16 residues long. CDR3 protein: CASSTTLGQGSYEQYF. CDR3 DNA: TGTGCCAGCAGTACGACTCTGGGACAGGGGTCCTACGAGCAGTACTTC.